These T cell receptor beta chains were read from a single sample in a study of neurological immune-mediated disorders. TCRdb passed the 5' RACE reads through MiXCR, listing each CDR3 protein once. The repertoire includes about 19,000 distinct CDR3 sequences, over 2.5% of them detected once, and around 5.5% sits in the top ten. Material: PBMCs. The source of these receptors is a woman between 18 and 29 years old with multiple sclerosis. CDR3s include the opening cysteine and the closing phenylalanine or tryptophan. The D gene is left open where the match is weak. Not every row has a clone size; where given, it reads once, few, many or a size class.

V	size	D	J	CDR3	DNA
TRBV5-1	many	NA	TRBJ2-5	CASSLEETQYF	TGCGCCAGCAGCTTGGAAGAGACCCAGTACTTC
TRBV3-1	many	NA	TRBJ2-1	CASSQDGTPPNEQFF	TGTGCCAGCAGCCAAGATGGGACTCCGCCGAATGAGCAGTTCTTC
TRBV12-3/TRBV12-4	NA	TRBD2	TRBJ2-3	CASAGTSGSGDTQYF	TGTGCCAGCGCCGGGACTAGCGGGAGTGGGGATACGCAGTATTTT
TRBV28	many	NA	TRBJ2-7	CASSLSLGEQYF	TGTGCCAGCAGTCTATCTTTGGGCGAGCAGTACTTC
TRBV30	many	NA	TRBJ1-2	CAWSAGFRDYGYTF	TGTGCCTGGAGTGCAGGGTTTCGGGACTATGGCTACACCTTC
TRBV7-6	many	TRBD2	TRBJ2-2	CASSLDREGLTGELFF	TGTGCCAGCAGCTTAGACCGGGAGGGCCTGACCGGGGAGCTGTTTTTT
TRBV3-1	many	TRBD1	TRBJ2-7	CASSHPGQGSYEQYF	TGTGCCAGCAGCCACCCGGGACAGGGGTCCTACGAGCAGTACTTC
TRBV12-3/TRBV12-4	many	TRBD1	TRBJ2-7	CASSLGTGMTYEQYF	TGTGCCAGCAGTCTGGGGACAGGGATGACCTACGAGCAGTACTTC
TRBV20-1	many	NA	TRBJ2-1	CSARFGSGYNEQFF	TGCAGTGCTAGATTCGGGAGTGGGTACAATGAGCAGTTCTTC
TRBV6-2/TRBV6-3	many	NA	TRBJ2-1	CASSYSWRRSSYNEQFF	TGTGCCAGCAGTTACTCGTGGCGGAGGAGCTCCTACAATGAGCAGTTCTTC
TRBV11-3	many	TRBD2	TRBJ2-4	CASSWRAGVAKNIQYF	TGTGCCAGCAGCTGGCGAGCGGGAGTGGCCAAAAACATTCAGTACTTC
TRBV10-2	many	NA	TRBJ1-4	CASGEKEKLFF	TGCGCCAGCGGCGAGAAGGAAAAACTGTTTTTT
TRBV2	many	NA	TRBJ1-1	CARGNTEAFF	TGTGCCCGTGGGAACACTGAAGCTTTCTTT
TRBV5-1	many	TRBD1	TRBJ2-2	CASSWDSRTGELFF	TGCGCCAGCAGCTGGGACAGCCGGACCGGGGAGCTGTTTTTT